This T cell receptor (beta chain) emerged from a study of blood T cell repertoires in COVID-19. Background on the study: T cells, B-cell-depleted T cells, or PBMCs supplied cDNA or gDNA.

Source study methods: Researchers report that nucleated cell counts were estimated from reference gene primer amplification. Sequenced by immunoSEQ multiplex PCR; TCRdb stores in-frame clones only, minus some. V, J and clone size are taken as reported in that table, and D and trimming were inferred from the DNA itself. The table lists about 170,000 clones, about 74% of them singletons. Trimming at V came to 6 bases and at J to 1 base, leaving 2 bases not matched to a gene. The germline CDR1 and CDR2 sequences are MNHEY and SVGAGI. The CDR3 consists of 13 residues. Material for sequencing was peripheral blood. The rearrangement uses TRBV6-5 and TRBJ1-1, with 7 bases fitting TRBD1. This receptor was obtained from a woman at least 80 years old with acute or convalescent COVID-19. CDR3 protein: CASRQGSNTEAFF. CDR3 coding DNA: TGTGCCAGCAGACAGGGGTCGAACACTGAAGCTTTCTTT.